This TCR beta chain was captured by sequencing in a study of OX40 agonist ivuxolimab in advanced cancers. For the study at large: The treatment was a fully human IgG2 OX40 agonist, ivuxolimab. Past anti-PD-1, anti-PD-L1 or anti-CTLA-4 therapy was accepted, and 40% to 45% had received some.

This CDR3 spans 16 amino acids. Germline CDR1 and CDR2: LGHNA and YNFKEQ. The V gene lost 4 bases and the J gene lost 4 bases, with 17 bases spanning the gap. This table comes from immunoSEQ multiplex PCR, and its TCRdb copy is limited to in-frame clones, with some not included. The sample has around 69,000 clones, roughly 82% seen once; the top ten hold approximately 1.5%. Note on this clone: Its antigen is undetermined.

Findings and limits, study-wide: On average, CD8+ T cells had more expanded clones than CD4+.

Individuals having autoimmune disease history or systemic immunosuppression were not enrolled. J is TRBJ1-3 and V is TRBV4-2, with D unresolved. The sample consisted of CD4+ or CD8+ T cells sorted from blood, taken in a trial of the OX40 agonist ivuxolimab. This sequence was found in an adult with an advanced solid tumor such as melanoma, head and neck, liver or kidney cancer. CDR3 sequence (DNA): TGTGCCAGCAGCCCGCATTTAGAGGCAACGGGAAACACCATATATTTT. Protein sequence: CASSPHLEATGNTIYF.